The rows below give T cell receptor beta chains drawn from one sample of a study of cytomegalovirus exposure and HLA in healthy donors. Using immunoSEQ multiplex PCR, the repertoire was profiled, and TCRdb retains in-frame clones only, with some absent. The data hold over 150,000 clones, with roughly 80% observed a single time. The sample consisted of PBMCs. Receptors originate from a man aged 18 to 35 in good health and CMV-seronegative. Each CDR3 is given with its conserved first and last residue. A D gene is named only where the DNA matches it firmly.

d_call j_call v_call cdr3_aa
TRBD1 TRBJ2-5 TRBV9 CASSGEGDREGTQYF
. TRBJ2-3 TRBV9 CASSVRPSTDTQYF
TRBD2 TRBJ2-3 TRBV27 CASSLRGGWTDTQYF
TRBD1 TRBJ2-7 TRBV9 CASSGSGQGNEQYF
TRBD1 TRBJ1-2 TRBV27 CASSSTRTGSLYGYTF
TRBD2 TRBJ2-2 TRBV19 CAARVKAGTGELFF
TRBD1 TRBJ1-4 TRBV28 CASSTIGQGKEKLFF
. TRBJ2-3 TRBV5-4 CASSRTGLAVSTDTQYF
TRBD1 TRBJ2-5 TRBV19 CASSIDPGPRQGGGETQYF
. TRBJ2-6 TRBV5-4 CASSLEGAGANVLTF
TRBD1 TRBJ2-7 TRBV5-4 CASSWTGGPEQYF
. TRBJ2-4 TRBV21-1 CASSKARRRIKNIQYF
. TRBJ1-2 TRBV5-8 CASSLVPYGYTF
. TRBJ2-2 TRBV11-2 CASSLGRVGTGELFF
TRBD1 TRBJ1-5 TRBV6-1 CASRGTGGANQPQHF
TRBD1 TRBJ2-1 TRBV7-2 CASSLATGVPNEQFF
. TRBJ2-3 TRBV5-1 CASSLVRDITDTQYF
. TRBJ2-3 TRBV6-5 CASSSTPDTQYF
TRBD1 TRBJ2-7 TRBV7-9 CASEGTGLSYEQYF
TRBD2 TRBJ2-7 TRBV2 CATRLAGFYEQYF
. TRBJ1-5 TRBV15 CATSRQGSNQPQHF
TRBD1 TRBJ1-2 TRBV5-6 CASSLGQGWGYTF
. TRBJ2-7 TRBV30 CAWRAGAGNTYEQYF
. TRBJ2-7 TRBV6-5 CASSYQGLGEQYF
TRBD2 TRBJ2-3 TRBV19 CASSKGLAGGPSTDTQYF
. TRBJ2-7 TRBV19 CASSPQSTTKQYF
TRBD1 TRBJ2-5 TRBV28 CASSFHGTGGQETQYF
. TRBJ2-7 TRBV18 CASSPGTYEQYF
. TRBJ1-5 TRBV6-6 CASTNGGGDNRPQHF
TRBD2 TRBJ2-7 TRBV28 CASSLADRDYYEQYF
. TRBJ2-3 TRBV4-3 CASSQAPNPGSGSDTQYF
. TRBJ2-1 TRBV4-2 CASSHGGAGGQFF
TRBD2 TRBJ2-6 TRBV19 CASSTIGAGGPFSGANVLTF
. TRBJ2-7 TRBV5-6 CASSLDHWEQYF
TRBD1 TRBJ2-5 TRBV5-1 CASSQGDRGTQETQYF
. TRBJ1-2 TRBV21-1 CASSPDGGYGYTF
. TRBJ2-7 TRBV14 CASGYRDEQYF
TRBD1 TRBJ2-7 TRBV5-6 CASSLGQGGGQYF
TRBD2 TRBJ2-5 TRBV7-9 CASSSELAGVETQYF
. TRBJ1-4 TRBV9 CASSTSGQGNEKLFF
. TRBJ1-1 TRBV5-1 CASRRVEATEAFF